This TCR beta chain is drawn from a study of cytomegalovirus exposure and HLA in healthy donors. Study overall: Sequencing of about 179 million T cells in an earlier analysis found about 120 million unique TCR beta sequences. Study-wide findings and caveats: Later analysis demonstrated an association between a missense DCLRE1C variant and TCR beta V- and J-gene trimming. TRBV6-2, TRBV6-3 and some other V segments were unresolvable in 87-base-pair reads. The study had only CMV serostatus as immune exposure information.

CDR3 length: 14 residues. CDR1 is SGHVS and CDR2 is FNYEAQ in the germline V gene. V lost 5 bases to trimming and J lost 1 base, with 11 bases between them. Primers included in the PCR were 60 Vbeta and 13 Jbeta primers. Assay used: immunoSEQ multiplex PCR; TCRdb lists only in-frame clones, some missing. The sample totals about 77,000 clones; its top ten clones hold roughly 13%. Details on this clone: The antigen remains unidentified.

The receptor comes from a man over 45 in good health and CMV-seropositive. The chain has TRBV7-6 and TRBJ2-5; no clear D gene. Source material: PBMCs. As DNA, the CDR3 is TGTGCCAGCAGCCTGAATACAGCCCAAGAGACCCAGTACTTC. This translates into CASSLNTAQETQYF.